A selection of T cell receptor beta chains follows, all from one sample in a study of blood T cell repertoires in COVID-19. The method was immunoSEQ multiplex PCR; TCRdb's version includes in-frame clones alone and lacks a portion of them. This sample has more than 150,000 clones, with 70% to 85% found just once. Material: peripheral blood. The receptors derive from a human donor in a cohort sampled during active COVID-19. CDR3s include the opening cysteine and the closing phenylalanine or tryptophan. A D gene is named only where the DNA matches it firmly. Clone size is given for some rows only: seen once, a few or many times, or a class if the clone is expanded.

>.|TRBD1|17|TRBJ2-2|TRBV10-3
TGTGCCATCAGTGAGTCGGTAGCAGGGGGTGACACCGGGGAGCTGTTTTTT
CAISESVAGGDTGELFF
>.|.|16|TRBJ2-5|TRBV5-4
TGTGCCAGCAGCGTATCCGGGTACTCCCGGGTGGAGACCCAGTACTTC
CASSVSGYSRVETQYF
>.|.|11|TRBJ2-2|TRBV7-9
TGTGCCAGCAGCTCGTCCGGGGAGCTGTTTTTT
CASSSSGELFF
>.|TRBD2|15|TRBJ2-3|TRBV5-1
TGCGCCAGCAGCTTTAGCGGGAGACTTACAGATACGCAGTATTTT
CASSFSGRLTDTQYF
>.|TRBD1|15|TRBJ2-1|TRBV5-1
TGCGCCAGCAGCGGGACAGTGAGTTCCTACAATGAGCAGTTCTTC
CASSGTVSSYNEQFF
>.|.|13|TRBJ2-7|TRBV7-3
TGTGCCAGCAGTCTAGGAGAGGGTTTCGAGCAGTACTTC
CASSLGEGFEQYF
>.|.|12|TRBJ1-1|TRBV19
TGTGCCAGTAGTAGAGGGTCCGCTGAAGCTTTCTTT
CASSRGSAEAFF
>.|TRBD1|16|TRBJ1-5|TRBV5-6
TGTGCCAGCAGCTCAAGGACAGGGGGGGACAATCAGCCCCAGCATTTT
CASSSRTGGDNQPQHF
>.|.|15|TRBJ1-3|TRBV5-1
TGCGCCAGCAGCAGTTTTGACAGCTCTGGAAACACCATATATTTT
CASSSFDSSGNTIYF
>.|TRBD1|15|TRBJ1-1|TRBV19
TGTGCCAGTAGTCCCTGGACAGGGGGGGACACTGAAGCTTTCTTT
CASSPWTGGDTEAFF
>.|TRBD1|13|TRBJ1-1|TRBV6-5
TGTGCCAGCAGACGGGACAGCAACACTGAAGCTTTCTTT
CASRRDSNTEAFF
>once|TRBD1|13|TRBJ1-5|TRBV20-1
TGCAGTGCTAGTATTCAGGGGGCATTGTCCCAGCATTTT
CSASIQGALSQHF
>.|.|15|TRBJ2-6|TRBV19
TGTGCCAGTAGTCGTGGAGGGTCTGGGGCCAACGTCCTGACTTTC
CASSRGGSGANVLTF
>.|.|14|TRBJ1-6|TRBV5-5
TGTGCCAGCAGCCTGGGGGCAGGGAATTCACCCCTCCACTTT
CASSLGAGNSPLHF
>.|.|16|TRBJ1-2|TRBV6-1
TGTGCCAGCAGTGGCCCAGGTGCAGTCTGGATGGATGGCTACACCTTC
CASSGPGAVWMDGYTF
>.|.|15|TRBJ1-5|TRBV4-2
TGTGCCAGCAGCCAAGAGACGGGGATGAATCAGCCCCAGCATTTT
CASSQETGMNQPQHF
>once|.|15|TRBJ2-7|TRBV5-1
TGCGCCAGCAGCTTGTTACAGGGCCCCCCGGGGGAGCAGTACTTC
CASSLLQGPPGEQYF
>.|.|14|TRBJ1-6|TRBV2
TGTGCCAGCAGGGAGGGATCCCCACGTTCACCCCTCCACTTT
CASREGSPRSPLHF
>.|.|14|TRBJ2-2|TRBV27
TGTGCCAGCACTAGGGAGACGGGCACCGGGGAGCTGTTTTTT
CASTRETGTGELFF
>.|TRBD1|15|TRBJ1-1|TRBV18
TGTGCCAGCTCAAGCGTACAGGGGACGAACACTGAAGCTTTCTTT
CASSSVQGTNTEAFF
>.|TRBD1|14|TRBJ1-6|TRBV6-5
TGTGCCAGCAGCCGGGACAGGGTGGATTCACCCCTCCACTTT
CASSRDRVDSPLHF
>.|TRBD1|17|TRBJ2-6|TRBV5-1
TGCGCCAGCAGCGTAGGACAGGGGGCGACTGGGGCCAACGTCCTGACTTTC
CASSVGQGATGANVLTF
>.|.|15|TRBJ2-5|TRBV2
TGTGCCAGCAGTGAAGGAGGGGGGGCCCCAGAGACCCAGTACTTC
CASSEGGGAPETQYF
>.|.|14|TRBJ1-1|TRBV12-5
TGTGCTAGTGGTCAACCCTCGGTAAACACTGAAGCTTTCTTT
CASGQPSVNTEAFF
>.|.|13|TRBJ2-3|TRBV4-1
TGCGCCAGCAGCCAACTTGGCCTAGATACGCAGTATTTT
CASSQLGLDTQYF
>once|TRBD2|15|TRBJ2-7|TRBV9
TGTGCCAGCAGCCCTACTAGCGGGGGGTCCTACGAGCAGTACTTC
CASSPTSGGSYEQYF
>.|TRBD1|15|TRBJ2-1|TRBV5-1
TGCGCCAGCAGCTTGGGACAGGGTATAAGGAATGAGCAGTTCTTC
CASSLGQGIRNEQFF
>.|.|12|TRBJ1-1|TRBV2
TGTGCCAGCAGGGCGGACAGCACTGAAGCTTTCTTT
CASRADSTEAFF
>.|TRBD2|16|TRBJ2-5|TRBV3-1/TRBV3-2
TGTGCCAGCAGTCCTGGACTAGCAAGAATCCAAGAGACCCAGTACTTC
CASSPGLARIQETQYF
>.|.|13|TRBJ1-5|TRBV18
TGTGCCAGCTCACCAGAGGGCAATCAGCCCCAGCATTTT
CASSPEGNQPQHF
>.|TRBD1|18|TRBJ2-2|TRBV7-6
TGTGCCAGCAGCTCATTTCCCTCACCGGGACAGGGAGCCGGGGAGCTGTTTTTT
CASSSFPSPGQGAGELFF
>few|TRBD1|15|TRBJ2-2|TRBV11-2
TGTGCCAGCAGCTTTAACCCGACAGGGTCCGGGGAGCTGTTTTTT
CASSFNPTGSGELFF
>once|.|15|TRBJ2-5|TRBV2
TGTGCCAGCAGTGACTCCGGGAGCTCCCAAGAGACCCAGTACTTC
CASSDSGSSQETQYF
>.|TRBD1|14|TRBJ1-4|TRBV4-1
TGCGCCAGCAGCCAAGTTGGGACAGAGGAAAAACTGTTTTTT
CASSQVGTEEKLFF